The 3 T cell receptor beta chains listed next were all sequenced from one sample in a study of T cells after yellow fever vaccination (dated by TCRdb to about 2019). Library prep was done by 5' RACE. TCRdb lists the instrument as Illumina HiSeq 2500. Using fastp trimming at Q25 and MiXCR clonotype assembly, TCRdb reanalyzed the public sequencing data and kept in-frame beta chains. CDR3 protein sequences are deduplicated, and each keeps its most common genes and DNA. This sample has under 300,000 distinct CDR3 sequences in its table, and 6.9% of those were observed once. The biggest ten clones account for 0.85% of the sample. Per the publication, the treatment or condition label means: live attenuated yellow fever vaccine strain. The sequencing used CD4+ T cells sorted from PBMCs, collected 15 days after the yellow fever booster vaccination. The receptors originated from a man aged 25 to 45 who received the YFV17D yellow fever vaccine.

The table lists this clonotype with many counts. This rearrangement joins TRBV5-1 to TRBJ2-3; no clear D. Trimming cost V 0 bases and J 0 bases, with 11 bases left between them. The CDR3 covers 16 residues. The germline gives CDR1 SGHRS, CDR2 YFSETQ. The CDR3 region has the DNA TGCGCCAGCAGCTTGGATCCAGCCCTCAGCACAGATACGCAGTATTTT. This encodes CASSLDPALSTDTQYF.

This clonotype was found a few times. The CDR3 coding sequence is TGCGCCAGCTGGCTGGGGTCTGTGAAAGGCAATGAGCAGTTCTTC. Translating gives CASWLGSVKGNEQFF. V usage is TRBV5-1 and J usage is TRBJ2-1; D is unresolved. In germline, CDR1 is SGHRS, CDR2 YFSETQ. V lost 7 bases and J 6 bases, leaving 20 bases between the germline ends. The CDR3 totals 15 residues.

The chain employs TRBV4-3 and TRBJ2-3; D gene uncertain. There are 14 residues in the CDR3. The V gene's germline CDR1 is LGHNA and CDR2 YSLEER. The V end was cut by 4 bases, the J end by 4 bases, with 12 bases between. CDR3 residues: CASSRTVRADTQYF. The CDR3 coding sequence is TGCGCCAGCAGCCGAACGGTCCGGGCAGATACGCAGTATTTT.